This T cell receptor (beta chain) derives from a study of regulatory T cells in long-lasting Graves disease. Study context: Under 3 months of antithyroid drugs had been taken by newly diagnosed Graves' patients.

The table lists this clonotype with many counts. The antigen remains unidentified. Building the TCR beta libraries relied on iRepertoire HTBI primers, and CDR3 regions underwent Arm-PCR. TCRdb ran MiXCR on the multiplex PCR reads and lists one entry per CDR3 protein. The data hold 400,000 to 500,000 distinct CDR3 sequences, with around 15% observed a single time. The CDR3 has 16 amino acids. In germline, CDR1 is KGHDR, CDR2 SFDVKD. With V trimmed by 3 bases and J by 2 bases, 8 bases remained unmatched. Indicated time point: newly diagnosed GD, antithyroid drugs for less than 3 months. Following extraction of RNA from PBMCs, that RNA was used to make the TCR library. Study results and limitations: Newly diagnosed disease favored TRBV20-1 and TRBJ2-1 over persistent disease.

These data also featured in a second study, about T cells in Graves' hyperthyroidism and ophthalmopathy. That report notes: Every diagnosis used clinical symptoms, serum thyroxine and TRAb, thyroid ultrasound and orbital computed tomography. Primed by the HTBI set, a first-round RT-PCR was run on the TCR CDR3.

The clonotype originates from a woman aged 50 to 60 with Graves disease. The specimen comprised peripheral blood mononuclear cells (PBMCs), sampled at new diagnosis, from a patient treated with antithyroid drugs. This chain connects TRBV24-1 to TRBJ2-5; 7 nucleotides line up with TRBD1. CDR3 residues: CATSDPGTVPQETQYF. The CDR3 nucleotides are TGTGCCACCAGTGATCCTGGGACAGTCCCTCAAGAGACCCAGTACTTC.